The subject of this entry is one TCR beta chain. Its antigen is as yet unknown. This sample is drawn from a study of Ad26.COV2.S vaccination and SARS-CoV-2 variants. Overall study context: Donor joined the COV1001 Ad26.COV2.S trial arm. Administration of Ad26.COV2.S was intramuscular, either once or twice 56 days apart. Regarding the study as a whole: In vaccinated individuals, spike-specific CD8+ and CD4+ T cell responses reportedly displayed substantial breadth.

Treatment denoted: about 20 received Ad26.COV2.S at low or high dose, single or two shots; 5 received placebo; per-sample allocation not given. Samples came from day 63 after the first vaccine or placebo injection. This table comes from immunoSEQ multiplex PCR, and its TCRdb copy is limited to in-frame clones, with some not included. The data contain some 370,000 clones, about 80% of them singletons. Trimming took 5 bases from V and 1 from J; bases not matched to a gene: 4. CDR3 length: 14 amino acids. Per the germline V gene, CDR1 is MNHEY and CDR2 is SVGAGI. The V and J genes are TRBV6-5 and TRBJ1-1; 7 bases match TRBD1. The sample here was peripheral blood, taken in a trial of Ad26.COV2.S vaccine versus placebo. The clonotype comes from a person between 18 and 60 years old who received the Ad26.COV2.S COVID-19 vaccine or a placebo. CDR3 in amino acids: CASSPGQENTEAFF. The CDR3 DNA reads TGTGCCAGCAGTCCCGGACAGGAGAACACTGAAGCTTTCTTT.